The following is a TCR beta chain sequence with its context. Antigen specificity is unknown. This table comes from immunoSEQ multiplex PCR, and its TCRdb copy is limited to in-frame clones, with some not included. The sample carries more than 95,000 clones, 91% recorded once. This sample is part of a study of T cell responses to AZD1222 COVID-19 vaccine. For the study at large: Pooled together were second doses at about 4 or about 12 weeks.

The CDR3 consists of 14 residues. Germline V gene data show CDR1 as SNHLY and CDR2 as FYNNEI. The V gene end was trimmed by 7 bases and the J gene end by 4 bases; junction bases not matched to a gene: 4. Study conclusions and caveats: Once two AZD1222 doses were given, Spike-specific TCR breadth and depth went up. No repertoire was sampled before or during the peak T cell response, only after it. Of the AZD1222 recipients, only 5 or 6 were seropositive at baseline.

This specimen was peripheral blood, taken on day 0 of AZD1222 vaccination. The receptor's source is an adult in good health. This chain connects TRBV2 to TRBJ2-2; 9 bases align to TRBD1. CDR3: CASTVDRGTGELFF. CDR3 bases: TGTGCCAGCACCGTGGACAGGGGCACCGGGGAGCTGTTTTTT. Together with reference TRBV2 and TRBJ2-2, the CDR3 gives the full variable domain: EPEVTQTPSHQVTQMGQEVILRCVPISNHLYFYWYRQILGQKVEFLVSFYNNEISEKSEIFDDQFSVERPDGSNFTLKIRSTKLEDSAMYFCASTVDRGTGELFFGEGSRLTVL.